These 6 T cell receptor beta chains were all obtained from the same sample, sequenced in a study of T cells after yellow fever vaccination. TCRdb analysed the 5' RACE reads with MiXCR anew, one entry per CDR3 protein. The sample lists 500,000 to 650,000 distinct CDR3 sequences; 9% to 15% were seen once. The source material was PBMCs, sampled on the day of the yellow fever booster vaccination. These receptors were obtained from a man aged 25-45 years who received the YFV17D yellow fever vaccine.

The chain recombines TRBV5-5 with TRBJ2-1; D gene ambiguous. Germline CDR1 is SGHKS and CDR2 is YYEKEE (reference sequence). The CDR3 is made up of 14 amino acids. Deletions cut 1 base from V and 7 bases from J, with 12 bases between. The CDR3 bases are TGTGCCAGCAGCTTGTCCACAAGCGCGAATGAGCAGTTCTTC. Translated, it gives CASSLSTSANEQFF.

The table lists this clonotype with a few counts. The V call is TRBV21-1, the J call TRBJ2-3; no check of the table's D call, TRBD2, against the DNA was made. TRBV21-1 is a pseudogene segment. This CDR3 comprises 16 residues. The CDR3 reads CASSRPCGSRADTQYF. DNA of the CDR3: TGTGCCAGCAGCAGACCCTGCGGGAGTAGGGCAGATACGCAGTATTTT.

The chain's CDR3 is CASSTHGGGAGDEQFF. The DNA of the CDR3 is TGTGCCAGCAGCACCCACGGGGGAGGGGCGGGGGATGAGCAGTTCTTC. This rearrangement joins TRBV7-6 to TRBJ2-1; TRBD2 aligns across 7 bases. V shed 5 bases, J shed 8 bases, and the junction held 15 bases outside the gene matches. The CDR3 has 16 amino acids. CDR1 SGHVS and CDR2 FNYEAQ come from the germline V gene.

This clonotype was recorded a few times. V and J are TRBV20-1 and TRBJ2-1; 11 bases map to TRBD2. V was pared by 0 bases and J by 6 bases, with 4 bases of the junction left unmatched. CDR1 and CDR2 from the germline V gene are DFQATT and SNEGSKA (reference sequence). This CDR3 spans 15 amino acids. CDR3 coding DNA: TGCAGTGCTAGAGATCTAGCGGGAGGATTCAATGAGCAGTTCTTC. It translates to CSARDLAGGFNEQFF.

At least ten counts were recorded for this clonotype. The V gene is TRBV5-1, the J gene TRBJ2-5, with 7 bases identical to TRBD1. Trimming cost V 6 bases and J 7 bases; bases outside gene matches: 9. Germline CDR1 SGHRS, CDR2 YFSETQ. The CDR3 is made up of 13 amino acids. The CDR3, as DNA: TGCGCCAGCACCCAGACAGGGTACGGGACCCAGTACTTC. Protein sequence: CASTQTGYGTQYF.

This clonotype was observed a handful of times. This chain uses TRBV5-1 with TRBJ2-3; D uncertain. V dropped 3 bases and J dropped 5 bases, with 13 bases sitting between them. Germline lookup yields CDR1 SGHRS and CDR2 YFSETQ. The CDR3 is 14 residues long. The CDR3, as DNA: TGCGCCAGCAGCTCCCCCGACCTGATAGATACGCAGTATTTT. Residues: CASSSPDLIDTQYF.